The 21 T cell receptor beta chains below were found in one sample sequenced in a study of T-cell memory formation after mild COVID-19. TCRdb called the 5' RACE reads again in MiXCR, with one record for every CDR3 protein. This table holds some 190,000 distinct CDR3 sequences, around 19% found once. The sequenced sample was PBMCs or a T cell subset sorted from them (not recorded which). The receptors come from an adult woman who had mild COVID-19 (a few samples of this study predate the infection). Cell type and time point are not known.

The CDR3 here is CASSLIVHEQYF. In DNA, the CDR3 is TGTGCCAGCAGCTTGATCGTCCACGAGCAGTACTTC. The rearrangement joins TRBV5-6 to TRBJ2-7, with D hard to call. V was clipped by 1 base and J by 5 bases, with 7 bases between them. The CDR3 spans 12 residues. Germline loops: CDR1 SGHDT, CDR2 YYEEEE.

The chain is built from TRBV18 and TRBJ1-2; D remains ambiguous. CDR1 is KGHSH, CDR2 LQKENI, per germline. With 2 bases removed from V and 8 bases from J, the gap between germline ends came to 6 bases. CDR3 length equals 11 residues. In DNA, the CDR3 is TGTGCCAGCTCACCAGATCAGGGCTACACCTTC. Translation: CASSPDQGYTF.

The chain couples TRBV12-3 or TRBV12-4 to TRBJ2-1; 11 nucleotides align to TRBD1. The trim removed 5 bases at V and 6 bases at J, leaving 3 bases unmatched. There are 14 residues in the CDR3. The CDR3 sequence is CASSRTGGRNEQFF. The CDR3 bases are TGTGCCAGCAGTCGGACAGGGGGCCGCAATGAGCAGTTCTTC.

The CDR3 DNA sequence: TGTGCCAGCAGTCCCCCCTTGGGGAGCGGAAGCACAGATACGCAGTATTTT. Amino acids: CASSPPLGSGSTDTQYF. This chain links TRBV6-5 with TRBJ2-3; TRBD2 might be the D (5 bases). The CDR3 loop spans 17 amino acids. V lost 5 bases and J 0 bases, leaving 18 bases between the germline ends. Looked up from germline, CDR1 is MNHEY and CDR2 is SVGAGI.

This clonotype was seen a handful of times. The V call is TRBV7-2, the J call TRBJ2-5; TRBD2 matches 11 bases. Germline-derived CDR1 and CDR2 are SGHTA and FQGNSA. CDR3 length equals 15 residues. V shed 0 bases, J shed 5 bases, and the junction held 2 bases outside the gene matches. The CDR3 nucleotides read TGTGCCAGCAGCTTAGCGACTAGCGGGGCTGAGACCCAGTACTTC. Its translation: CASSLATSGAETQYF.

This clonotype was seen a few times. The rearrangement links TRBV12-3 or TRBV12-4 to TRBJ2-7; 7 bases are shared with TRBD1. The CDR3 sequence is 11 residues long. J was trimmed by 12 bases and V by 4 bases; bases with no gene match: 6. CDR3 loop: CASSSAGGRYF. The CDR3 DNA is TGTGCCAGCAGTTCGGCAGGGGGTCGGTACTTC.

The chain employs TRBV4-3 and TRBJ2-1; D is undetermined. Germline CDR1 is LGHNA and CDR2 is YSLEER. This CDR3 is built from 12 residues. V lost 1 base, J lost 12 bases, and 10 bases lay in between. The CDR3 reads CASSQVNWAQFF. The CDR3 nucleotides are TGCGCCAGCAGCCAAGTCAACTGGGCGCAGTTCTTC.

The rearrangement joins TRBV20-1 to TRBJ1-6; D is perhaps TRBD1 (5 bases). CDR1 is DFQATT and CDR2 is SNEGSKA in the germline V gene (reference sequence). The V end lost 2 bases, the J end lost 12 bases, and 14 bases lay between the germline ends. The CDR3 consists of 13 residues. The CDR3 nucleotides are TGCAGTGCTAGACCCCGAGGGGTAGAACCCCTCCACTTT. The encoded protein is CSARPRGVEPLHF.

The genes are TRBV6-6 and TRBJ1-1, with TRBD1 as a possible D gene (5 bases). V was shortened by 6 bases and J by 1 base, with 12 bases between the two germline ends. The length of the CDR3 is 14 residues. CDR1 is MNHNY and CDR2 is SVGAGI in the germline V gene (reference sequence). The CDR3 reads CASRYRQGNTEAFF. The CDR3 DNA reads TGTGCCAGCAGATACCGGCAGGGGAACACTGAAGCTTTCTTT.

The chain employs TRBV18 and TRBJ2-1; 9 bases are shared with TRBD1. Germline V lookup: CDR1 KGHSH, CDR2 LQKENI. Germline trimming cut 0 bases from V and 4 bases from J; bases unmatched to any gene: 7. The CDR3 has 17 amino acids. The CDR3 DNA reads TGTGCCAGCTCACCACCAGTCCGGGACAGGGTATACAATGAGCAGTTCTTC. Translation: CASSPPVRDRVYNEQFF.

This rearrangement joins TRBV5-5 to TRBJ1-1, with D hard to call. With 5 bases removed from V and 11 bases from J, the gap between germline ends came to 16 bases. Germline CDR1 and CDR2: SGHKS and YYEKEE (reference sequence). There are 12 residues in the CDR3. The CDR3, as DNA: TGTGCCAGCAGTCCTGGACCAGGAACGGCTTTCTTT. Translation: CASSPGPGTAFF.

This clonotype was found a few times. CDR3 protein: CAWSPFRRVVRGEQYF. DNA for the CDR3: TGTGCCTGGAGCCCCTTCCGGAGGGTGGTACGAGGCGAGCAGTACTTC. The J gene is TRBJ2-7, the V gene TRBV30, with TRBD2 as a possible D gene (6 bases). Germline lookup yields CDR1 GTSNPN and CDR2 SVGIG (reference sequence). The CDR3 extends over 16 amino acids. V lost 3 bases, J lost 6 bases, and 24 bases lay in between.

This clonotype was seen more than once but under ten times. For the CDR3, the DNA is TGTGCCAGCAGCCTATCCCCGGACAGGGGCCTCTACGAGCAGTACTTC. It translates to CASSLSPDRGLYEQYF. The rearrangement joins TRBV5-5 to TRBJ2-7; 9 bases map to TRBD1. The germline CDR1 and CDR2 sequences are SGHKS and YYEKEE (reference sequence). V lost 4 bases, J lost 3 bases, and 11 bases stayed unmatched. This CDR3 region has 16 residues.

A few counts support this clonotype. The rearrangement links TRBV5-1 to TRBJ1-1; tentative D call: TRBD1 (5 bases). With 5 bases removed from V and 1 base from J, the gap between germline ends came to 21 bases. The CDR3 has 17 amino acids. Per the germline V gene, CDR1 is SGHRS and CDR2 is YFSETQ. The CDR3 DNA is TGCGCCAGCAGAAACCCTTCTTTCCAGGGCCCGAACACTGAAGCTTTCTTT. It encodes CASRNPSFQGPNTEAFF.

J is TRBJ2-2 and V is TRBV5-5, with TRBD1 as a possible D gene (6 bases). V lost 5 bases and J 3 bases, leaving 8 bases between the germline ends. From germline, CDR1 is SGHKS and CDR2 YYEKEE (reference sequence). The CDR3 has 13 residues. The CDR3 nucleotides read TGTGCCAGCAGTTCAGGGGACACCGGGGAGCTGTTTTTT. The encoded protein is CASSSGDTGELFF.

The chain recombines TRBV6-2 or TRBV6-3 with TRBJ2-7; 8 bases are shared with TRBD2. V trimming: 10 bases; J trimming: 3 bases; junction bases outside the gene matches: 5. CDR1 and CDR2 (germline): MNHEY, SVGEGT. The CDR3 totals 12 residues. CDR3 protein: CATRRGVYEQYF. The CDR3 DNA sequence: TGTGCCACCCGGCGGGGGGTCTACGAGCAGTACTTC.

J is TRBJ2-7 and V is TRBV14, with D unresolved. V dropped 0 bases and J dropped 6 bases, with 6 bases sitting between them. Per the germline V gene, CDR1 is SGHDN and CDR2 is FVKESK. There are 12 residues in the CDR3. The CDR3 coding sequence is TGTGCCAGCAGCCAAGATCGAATCGAGCAGTACTTC. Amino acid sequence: CASSQDRIEQYF. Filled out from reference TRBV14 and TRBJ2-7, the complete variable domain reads EAGVTQFPSHSVIEKGQTVTLRCDPISGHDNLYWYRRVMGKEIKFLLHFVKESKQDESGMPNNRFLAERTGGTYSTLKVQPAELEDSGVYFCASSQDRIEQYFGPGTRLTVT.

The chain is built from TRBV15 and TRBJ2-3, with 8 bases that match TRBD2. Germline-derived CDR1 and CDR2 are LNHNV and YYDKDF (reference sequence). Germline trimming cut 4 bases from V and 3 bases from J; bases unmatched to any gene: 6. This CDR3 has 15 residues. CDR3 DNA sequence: TGTGCCACCAGCATACGCGCTAGCGGGACAGATACGCAGTATTTT. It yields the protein CATSIRASGTDTQYF. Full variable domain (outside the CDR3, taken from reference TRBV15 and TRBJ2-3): DAMVIQNPRYQVTQFGKPVTLSCSQTLNHNVMYWYQQKSSQAPKLLFHYYDKDFNNEADTPDNFQSRRPNTSFCFLDIRSPGLGDTAMYLCATSIRASGTDTQYFGPGTRLTVL.

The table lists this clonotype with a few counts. DNA of the CDR3: TGTGCCAGCAGTCTCCGGGGTAGCGGGAAAACAGATACGCAGTATTTT. It codes for CASSLRGSGKTDTQYF. The genes are TRBV7-9 and TRBJ2-3, with 8 bases aligning to TRBD2. With 6 bases clipped from V and 3 bases from J, the junction kept 11 bases outside the gene matches. The CDR3 has 16 amino acids. Per the germline V gene, CDR1 is SEHNR and CDR2 is FQNEAQ (reference sequence).

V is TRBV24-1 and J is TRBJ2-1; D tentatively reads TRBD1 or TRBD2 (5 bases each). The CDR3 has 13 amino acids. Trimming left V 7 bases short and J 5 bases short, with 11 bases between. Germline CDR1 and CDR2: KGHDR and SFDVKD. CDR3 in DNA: TGTGCCACCAGCCGGGACGGGAACAATGAGCAGTTCTTC. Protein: CATSRDGNNEQFF.

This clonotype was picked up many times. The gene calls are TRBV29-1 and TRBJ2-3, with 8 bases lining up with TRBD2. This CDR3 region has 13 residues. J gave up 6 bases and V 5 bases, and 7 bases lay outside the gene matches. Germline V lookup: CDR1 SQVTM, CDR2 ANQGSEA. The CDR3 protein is CSVFPAGVDTQYF. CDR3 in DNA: TGCAGCGTTTTTCCAGCGGGGGTGGATACGCAGTATTTT.